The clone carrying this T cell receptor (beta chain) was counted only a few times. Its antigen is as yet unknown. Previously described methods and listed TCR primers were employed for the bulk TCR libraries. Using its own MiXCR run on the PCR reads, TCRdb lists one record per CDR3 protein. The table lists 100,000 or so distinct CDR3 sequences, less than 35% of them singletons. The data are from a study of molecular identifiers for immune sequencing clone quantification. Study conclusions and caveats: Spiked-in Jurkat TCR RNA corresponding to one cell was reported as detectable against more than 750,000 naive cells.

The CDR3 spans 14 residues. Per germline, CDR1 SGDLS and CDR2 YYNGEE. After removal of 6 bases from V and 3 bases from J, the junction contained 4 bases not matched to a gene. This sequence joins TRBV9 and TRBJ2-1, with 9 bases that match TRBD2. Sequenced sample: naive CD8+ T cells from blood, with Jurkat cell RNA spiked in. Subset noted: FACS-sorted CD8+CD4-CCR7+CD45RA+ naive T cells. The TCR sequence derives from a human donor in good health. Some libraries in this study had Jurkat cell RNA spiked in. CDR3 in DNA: TGTGCCAGCACCCGTAGCGGGAGCTACAATGAGCAGTTCTTC. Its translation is CASTRSGSYNEQFF.